Following are 16 T cell receptor beta chains from one sample sequenced in a study of T cell responses to AZD1222 COVID-19 vaccine. The protocol was immunoSEQ multiplex PCR, while the TCRdb copy is restricted to in-frame clones and leaves out a portion. The profile shows about 140,000 clones, 91% of them singletons. Sequenced material: peripheral blood, taken 28 days after the second dose of the MenACWY control vaccine. The receptor source for this set is an adult who received the MenACWY meningococcal vaccine as a control.

The chain employs TRBV14 and TRBJ1-1; D unclear. With 0 bases removed from V and 11 bases from J, the gap between germline ends came to 13 bases. The CDR3 extends over 13 amino acids. Germline V gene lookup returns CDR1 SGHDN and CDR2 FVKESK. CDR3 in amino acids: CASSQESHSGAFF. Written as DNA, the CDR3 is TGTGCCAGCAGCCAAGAAAGCCATTCGGGGGCTTTCTTT.

This chain joins TRBV24-1 and TRBJ2-6, with 9 bases lining up with TRBD1. The V gene end was trimmed by 9 bases and the J gene end by 4 bases; junction bases not matched to a gene: 6. The CDR3 spans 15 residues. Germline values: CDR1 KGHDR, CDR2 SFDVKD. CDR3 residues: CATGTGSTGANVLTF. CDR3 DNA: TGTGCCACCGGGACAGGGTCTACAGGGGCCAACGTCCTGACTTTC.

This clone was seen just once. A read error may account for a junction end that differs from germline. V usage is TRBV6-5 and J usage is TRBJ2-4, with 7 bases aligning to TRBD1. This CDR3 spans 15 amino acids. Germline V gene lookup returns CDR1 MNHEY and CDR2 SVGAGI. The CDR3 DNA follows: TGTGCCAGCAGTGACTCGACAGGGAACGCAAACATTCAGTACTTC. Translation gives CASSDSTGNANIQYF.

This chain connects TRBV2 to TRBJ1-1; 8 bases match TRBD1. V lost 9 bases, J lost 2 bases, and 5 bases stayed unmatched. The CDR3 has 13 residues. Looked up from germline, CDR1 is SNHLY and CDR2 is FYNNEI. As DNA, the CDR3 is TGTGCCAGGGGGGGACAGGTAAACACTGAAGCTTTCTTT. Translated: CARGGQVNTEAFF.

The chain links TRBV7-2 to TRBJ1-3; D unclear. Trimming pared 5 bases from V and 0 bases from J, leaving 17 bases between. Looked up from germline, CDR1 is SGHTA and CDR2 is FQGNSA. The CDR3 has 17 residues. CDR3 residues: CASSPTARQFSGNTIYF. The CDR3 region has the DNA TGTGCCAGCAGCCCCACGGCTCGGCAGTTCTCTGGAAACACCATATATTTT.

The chain couples TRBV6-5 to TRBJ1-4, with 8 positions matching TRBD1. The CDR3 consists of 14 residues. Germline CDR1 MNHEY, CDR2 SVGAGI. With 6 bases clipped from V and 8 bases from J, the junction kept 8 bases outside the gene matches. The CDR3 protein is CASRGQGWEEKLFF. DNA for the CDR3: TGTGCCAGCAGAGGACAGGGTTGGGAGGAAAAACTGTTTTTT.

The rearrangement uses TRBV5-5 and TRBJ1-5; no firm D call. CDR3 size: 14 residues. Germline loops: CDR1 SGHKS, CDR2 YYEKEE (reference sequence). The ends were cut back, 6 bases at V and 3 bases at J, with 13 bases in the middle. The DNA for the CDR3 is TGTGCCAGCACCCTGAGTCCGAACAATCAGCCCCAGCATTTT. As protein: CASTLSPNNQPQHF. Full variable domain (outside the CDR3, taken from reference TRBV5-5 and TRBJ1-5): DAGVTQSPTHLIKTRGQQVTLRCSPISGHKSVSWYQQVLGQGPQFIFQYYEKEERGRGNFPDRFSARQFPNYSSELNVNALLLGDSALYLCASTLSPNNQPQHFGDGTRLSIL.

J is TRBJ1-6 and V is TRBV5-4, with a possible D match to TRBD1 (5 bases). The germline V gene has CDR1 SGHNT and CDR2 YYREEE (reference sequence). Deletions cut 0 bases from V and 8 bases from J, with 9 bases between. The CDR3 extends over 14 amino acids. The CDR3 DNA sequence: TGTGCCAGCAGCTTGGGGGACCGTGATTCACCCCTCCACTTT. Encoded protein: CASSLGDRDSPLHF.

The chain's CDR3 is CASKEGSGYGYTF. CDR3 nucleotides: TGTGCCAGCAAGGAGGGGTCGGGCTATGGCTACACCTTC. The chain is built from TRBV6-5 and TRBJ1-2, with a weak D call TRBD1 (5 bases). There are 13 residues in the CDR3. Per germline, CDR1 MNHEY and CDR2 SVGAGI. Trimming left V 7 bases short and J 4 bases short, with 13 bases between.

A single count supports this clone. The chain links TRBV6-6 to TRBJ2-7; 8 bases map to TRBD1. J gave up 3 bases and V 6 bases, and 7 bases lay outside the gene matches. The CDR3 spans 14 residues. CDR1 is MNHNY and CDR2 is SVGAGI in the germline V gene (reference sequence). CDR3 amino acids: CASRPGQGDYEQYF. The DNA of the CDR3 is TGTGCCAGCAGACCAGGACAGGGCGACTACGAGCAGTACTTC.

On this clone: No DNA is shown, since the ends of the CDR3 on it are uncertain; the CDR3 is the one TCRdb lists. The rearrangement uses TRBV5-8 and TRBJ2-1; the DNA was not used to check the table's D call, TRBD1. The CDR3 length equals 18 residues, ends included. Germline V gene data show CDR1 as SGHTS and CDR2 as YDEGEE. CDR3 residues: CASSLAVRSGQGENEQFF.

DNA for the CDR3: TGTGCCAGCAGCAAACAGGGGGTCGCTGAAGCTTTCTTT. Its translation is CASSKQGVAEAFF. This chain connects TRBV12-3 or TRBV12-4 to TRBJ1-1; 8 positions match TRBD1. After removal of 6 bases from V and 6 bases from J, the junction contained 6 bases not matched to a gene. The CDR3 sequence is 13 residues long.

The rearrangement uses TRBV19 and TRBJ1-6; D is uncertain. Trimming removed 1 base from V and 6 bases from J, with 13 bases in between. The CDR3 extends over 16 amino acids. Germline V lookup: CDR1 LNHDA, CDR2 SQIVND (reference sequence). The CDR3 DNA sequence: TGTGCCAGTAGTATAGCTGAAGGCTGGACTAATTCACCCCTCCACTTT. Encoded protein: CASSIAEGWTNSPLHF.

The rearrangement uses TRBV7-9 and TRBJ1-1, with 10 bases fitting TRBD1. V was clipped by 4 bases and J by 5 bases; unmatched bases: 7. From germline, CDR1 is SEHNR and CDR2 FQNEAQ (reference sequence). The CDR3 has 15 residues. The CDR3 DNA follows: TGTGCCAGCAGCTGGACAGGGGGAGTTAGTACTGAAGCTTTCTTT. This sequence encodes CASSWTGGVSTEAFF.

This chain connects TRBV15 to TRBJ1-3, with a tentative D call TRBD1 (6 bases). The CDR3 has 15 residues. V lost 0 bases, J lost 2 bases, and 8 bases lay in between. The germline gives CDR1 LNHNV, CDR2 YYDKDF (reference sequence). The CDR3 DNA follows: TGTGCCACCAGCAGAGACTGGGGGCCTGGAAACACCATATATTTT. It translates to CATSRDWGPGNTIYF.

CDR3 region: CATQKGALNSPLHF. CDR3 nucleotide sequence: TGTGCCACCCAAAAGGGGGCCCTTAATTCACCCCTCCACTTT. This chain links TRBV6-5 with TRBJ1-6, with 7 nucleotides matching TRBD1. The CDR3 has 14 amino acids. J gave up 6 bases and V 10 bases, and 9 bases lay outside the gene matches. Germline loops: CDR1 MNHEY, CDR2 SVGAGI.